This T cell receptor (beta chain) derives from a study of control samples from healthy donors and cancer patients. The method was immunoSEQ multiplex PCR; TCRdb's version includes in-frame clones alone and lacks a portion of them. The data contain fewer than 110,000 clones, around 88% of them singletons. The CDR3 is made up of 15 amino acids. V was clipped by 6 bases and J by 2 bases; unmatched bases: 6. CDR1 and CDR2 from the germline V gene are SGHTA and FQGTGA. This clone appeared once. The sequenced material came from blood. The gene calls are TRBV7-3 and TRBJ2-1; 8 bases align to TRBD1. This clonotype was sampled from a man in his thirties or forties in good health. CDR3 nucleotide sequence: TGTGCCAGCAGTAGAGGACAGGGCGCCTACAATGAGCAGTTCTTC. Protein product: CASSRGQGAYNEQFF.